The 22 T cell receptor beta chains presented below share a single source sample, sequenced in a study of blood T cell repertoires in COVID-19. Measured with immunoSEQ multiplex PCR; TCRdb has only the in-frame clones, and not every one. The data contain about 60,000 clones, around 84% of them singletons. Material: peripheral blood. The receptors were gathered from a human donor in a cohort sampled during active COVID-19.

The V gene is TRBV9, the J gene TRBJ2-3, with D tentatively TRBD2 (6 bases). The CDR3 contains 14 residues. The V end was cut by 4 bases, the J end by 1 base, with 10 bases between. Germline CDR1 SGDLS, CDR2 YYNGEE. The CDR3 here is CASSPWGGTDTQYF. The CDR3 nucleotides read TGTGCCAGCAGCCCGTGGGGGGGCACAGATACGCAGTATTTT. The entire variable domain, with the rest obtained from reference TRBV9 and TRBJ2-3, is as follows: DSGVTQTPKHLITATGQRVTLRCSPRSGDLSVYWYQQSLDQGLQFLIQYYNGEERAKGNILERFSAQQFPDLHSELNLSSLELGDSALYFCASSPWGGTDTQYFGPGTRLTVL.

The chain recombines TRBV15 with TRBJ2-5, with D possibly matching TRBD1 (6 bases). The CDR3 sequence is 11 residues long. The V gene lost 9 bases and the J gene lost 2 bases, with 7 bases spanning the gap. Germline V gene sequence: CDR1 LNHNV, CDR2 YYDKDF (reference sequence). The CDR3 region has the DNA TGTGCCACAAGGGGGCAAGAGACCCAGTACTTC. Its translation is CATRGQETQYF.

J is TRBJ2-2 and V is TRBV7-2, with D possibly TRBD1 on 6 matching bases. The CDR3 length is 15 residues. Germline CDR1 reads SGHTA; CDR2 reads FQGNSA. The germline V and J ends were trimmed by 4 bases and 1 base, with 10 bases remaining between them. DNA for the CDR3: TGTGCCAGCAGCTACAGGGCTATGAACACCGGGGAGCTGTTTTTT. As protein: CASSYRAMNTGELFF. The full variable domain, in which reference TRBV7-2 and TRBJ2-2 provide the parts outside the CDR3, is GAGVSQSPSNKVTEKGKDVELRCDPISGHTALYWYRQSLGQGLEFLIYFQGNSAPDKSGLPSDRFSAERTGGSVSTLTIQRTQQEDSAVYLCASSYRAMNTGELFFGEGSRLTVL.

The CDR3 DNA is TGTGCCAGCAGCAGGGGCGGGGGGACCTACGAGCAGTACTTC. It encodes CASSRGGGTYEQYF. V and J are TRBV7-9 and TRBJ2-7; 8 nucleotides match TRBD2. Germline values: CDR1 SEHNR, CDR2 FQNEAQ (reference sequence). CDR3 size: 14 residues. V lost 5 bases and J lost 2; bases outside the gene matches: 5.

The chain is built from TRBV7-9 and TRBJ1-4; D ambiguous. The germline V gene has CDR1 SEHNR and CDR2 FQNEAQ (reference sequence). CDR3 length: 14 amino acids. Trimming cost V 2 bases and J 8 bases, with 12 bases left between them. CDR3 residues: CASSLFGEEEKLFF. The CDR3 region has the DNA TGTGCCAGCAGCTTATTTGGAGAGGAAGAAAAACTGTTTTTT.

The chain joins TRBV27 to TRBJ2-1; 9 bases match TRBD2. CDR3 length: 13 residues. Per germline, CDR1 MNHEY and CDR2 SMNVEV (reference sequence). The CDR3 here is CTPAGGLNNEQFF. CDR3 coding DNA: TGTACCCCAGCGGGAGGCCTTAACAATGAGCAGTTCTTC.

The chain uses TRBV20-1 and TRBJ1-2, with D perhaps TRBD1 (6 bases). CDR1 and CDR2 (germline): DFQATT, SNEGSKA (reference sequence). This CDR3 contains 11 residues. The V and J ends lost 5 bases and 8 bases respectively, with 12 bases between them. The CDR3 is CSAGTPTGYTF. The CDR3, as DNA: TGCAGTGCTGGGACACCCACCGGCTACACCTTC.

This chain connects TRBV24-1 to TRBJ2-2; a weak D match, TRBD2 (6 bases). This CDR3 is built from 18 residues. The ends were cut back, 4 bases at V and 4 bases at J, with 21 bases in the middle. Germline CDR1 is KGHDR and CDR2 is SFDVKD. CDR3 nucleotides: TGTGCCACCAGTGACCAAGGGGCGGGACCGCTAGTCACCGGGGAGCTGTTTTTT. It translates to CATSDQGAGPLVTGELFF.

V is TRBV4-3 and J is TRBJ2-7; TRBD1 matches at 9 bases. Germline V lookup: CDR1 LGHNA, CDR2 YSLEER. V trimming: 0 bases; J trimming: 5 bases; junction bases outside the gene matches: 8. The CDR3 totals 16 residues. CDR3 residues: CASSQEEGTGINEQYF. CDR3 DNA sequence: TGCGCCAGCAGCCAAGAAGAGGGGACAGGGATCAACGAGCAGTACTTC.

The rearrangement joins TRBV30 to TRBJ2-5, with D unclear. V lost 4 bases to trimming and J lost 1 base, with 10 bases between them. The CDR3 is 13 amino acids. Germline V gene sequence: CDR1 GTSNPN, CDR2 SVGIG (reference sequence). The CDR3 protein is CAWTRQPQETQYF. DNA of the CDR3: TGTGCCTGGACGAGGCAGCCCCAAGAGACCCAGTACTTC.

This chain joins TRBV5-5 and TRBJ1-4; D unresolved. The CDR3 is 13 residues long. CDR1 SGHKS and CDR2 YYEKEE come from the germline V gene (reference sequence). V lost 4 bases, J lost 10 bases, and 14 bases lay in between. CDR3: CASSRETSGKLFF. In DNA, the CDR3 is TGTGCCAGCAGCAGGGAGACTTCGGGAAAACTGTTTTTT.

V usage is TRBV3-1 (or the pseudogene TRBV3-2) and J usage is TRBJ2-2; TRBD1 is a possible D gene (6 bases). V lost 0 bases, J lost 5 bases, and 16 bases lay in between. The CDR3 runs to 17 residues. The germline V gene has CDR1 LGHDT and CDR2 YNNKEL (reference sequence). CDR3 nucleotide sequence: TGTGCCAGCAGCCAAGATACAGGGAATTTTTTTACCGGGGAGCTGTTTTTT. Translation: CASSQDTGNFFTGELFF.

This sequence joins TRBV4-1 and TRBJ1-1, with 9 bases aligning to TRBD1. CDR3 length: 16 amino acids. The germline V gene encodes CDR1 MGHRA and CDR2 YSYEKL. V lost 3 bases and J lost 2; bases outside the gene matches: 7. CDR3 in amino acids: CASSQEPGQGNTEAFF. The CDR3 bases are TGCGCCAGCAGCCAGGAACCGGGACAGGGTAACACTGAAGCTTTCTTT.

V is TRBV6-1 and J is TRBJ2-1; TRBD2 matches 11 bases. The CDR3 totals 16 residues. CDR1 MNHNS and CDR2 SASEGT come from the germline V gene. Trimming removed 2 bases from V and 4 bases from J; junction bases left unmatched: 4. The CDR3 DNA follows: TGTGCCAGCAGTGAATTCTTAGCGGGAGGGTACAATGAGCAGTTCTTC. It is translated as CASSEFLAGGYNEQFF.

The V gene is TRBV27, the J gene TRBJ2-7, with TRBD1 matching 7 bases. This CDR3 region has 15 residues. Per the germline V gene, CDR1 is MNHEY and CDR2 is SMNVEV (reference sequence). V shed 0 bases, J shed 2 bases, and the junction held 4 bases outside the gene matches. In DNA form, the CDR3 reads TGTGCCAGCAGTTTATCGGTCAGGGGGACCTACGAGCAGTACTTC. Protein sequence: CASSLSVRGTYEQYF.

The rearrangement uses TRBV6-2 or TRBV6-3 and TRBJ2-7; D may be TRBD2 (5 bases). Trimming took off 5 bases at V and 3 bases at J, with 23 bases between the two ends. Looked up from germline, CDR1 is MNHEY and CDR2 is SVGEGT. The CDR3 loop spans 17 amino acids. CDR3 region: CASSTRFTGRVLYEQYF. As DNA, the CDR3 is TGTGCCAGCAGTACCCGTTTCACGGGGAGAGTTCTCTACGAGCAGTACTTC.

This chain connects TRBV18 to TRBJ1-5; a weak D match, TRBD1 (6 bases). Deletions cut 3 bases from V and 4 bases from J, with 10 bases between. From germline, CDR1 is KGHSH and CDR2 LQKENI. CDR3 length equals 14 residues. CDR3 loop: CASSPDRANQPQHF. CDR3 in DNA: TGTGCCAGCTCACCGGACAGAGCTAATCAGCCCCAGCATTTT.

The chain employs TRBV19 and TRBJ2-7, with 8 nucleotides matching TRBD2. The V gene end was trimmed by 5 bases and the J gene end by 3 bases; junction bases not matched to a gene: 6. CDR1 is LNHDA and CDR2 is SQIVND in the germline V gene (reference sequence). The CDR3 has 14 amino acids. The CDR3 DNA reads as TGTGCCAGTAGTGCCGGGGGGGGGAGCTACGAGCAGTACTTC. Translated, it gives CASSAGGGSYEQYF. The full variable domain, in which reference TRBV19 and TRBJ2-7 provide the parts outside the CDR3, is DGGITQSPKYLFRKEGQNVTLSCEQNLNHDAMYWYRQDPGQGLRLIYYSQIVNDFQKGDIAEGYSVSREKKESFPLTVTSAQKNPTAFYLCASSAGGGSYEQYFGPGTRLTVT.

A single count supports this clone. The V and J genes are TRBV5-6 and TRBJ1-1, with 10 bases aligning to TRBD1. This CDR3 spans 18 amino acids. With V trimmed by 8 bases and J by 0 bases, 16 bases remained unmatched. Germline CDR1 SGHDT, CDR2 YYEEEE. DNA for the CDR3: TGTGCCAGTCAGAGGTACCGAGACAGGGGGCGAATGAACACTGAAGCTTTCTTT. Translating it yields CASQRYRDRGRMNTEAFF.

This rearrangement joins TRBV4-2 to TRBJ1-2; 7 positions match TRBD1. The germline V gene encodes CDR1 LGHNA and CDR2 YNFKEQ. This CDR3 is built from 14 residues. V was clipped by 4 bases and J by 5 bases; unmatched bases: 7. In nucleotides, the CDR3 is TGTGCCAGCAGCCTTGAGGGGGCTTCTTATGGCTACACCTTC. Amino acid sequence: CASSLEGASYGYTF.

The chain joins TRBV19 to TRBJ2-7; a possible D gene is TRBD2 (5 bases). V was cut by 1 base and J by 5 bases, with 21 bases left in between. In germline, CDR1 is LNHDA, CDR2 SQIVND (reference sequence). The CDR3 contains 17 residues. The CDR3 coding sequence is TGTGCCAGTAGTATAGGAAGCCGGGGAACCGCCGGGAACGAGCAGTACTTC. Residues: CASSIGSRGTAGNEQYF.

This clone was found a few times. This chain connects TRBV7-9 to TRBJ1-5, with 7 bases identical to TRBD1. Germline CDR1 is SEHNR and CDR2 is FQNEAQ (reference sequence). The length of the CDR3 is 17 residues. V lost 0 bases to trimming and J lost 0 bases; unmatched junction nucleotides: 5. The CDR3 spells CASSLALGDSSNQPQHF. The CDR3 nucleotides are TGTGCCAGCAGCTTAGCGCTGGGGGACAGTAGCAATCAGCCCCAGCATTTT.